The entry below gives a single T cell receptor beta chain sequence along with its context. Its cognate antigen is unknown. Germline V CDR1 and CDR2: MNHNS, SASEGT. The length of the CDR3 is 16 residues. The V gene lost 0 bases and the J gene lost 12 bases, with 24 bases spanning the gap. The entry originates in a study of blood T cells in healthy people across ages. Sample-barcoded 5' priming and a J-beta primer mix drove a second PCR of roughly 6 to 12 cycles. CDR3-containing paired-end reads numbering at least 2.5 million came from each sample. TCRdb processed the 5' RACE reads anew with MiXCR; each CDR3 protein has one entry. The data contain about 1,800,000 distinct CDR3 sequences, 28% of them seen just once; the ten biggest clones take up roughly 8%. Study-wide results and limits: Roughly linear declines in TCR beta diversity per million T cells occurred with age.

The TCR comes from a woman in her thirties in good health. The rearrangement uses TRBV6-1 and TRBJ2-7, with D maybe TRBD2 (7 bases). Sequencing was carried out using blood. CDR3 sequence: CASSEARGGFQETLYF. The CDR3 bases are TGTGCCAGCAGTGAAGCTAGGGGGGGATTTCAAGAGACCCTGTACTTC.